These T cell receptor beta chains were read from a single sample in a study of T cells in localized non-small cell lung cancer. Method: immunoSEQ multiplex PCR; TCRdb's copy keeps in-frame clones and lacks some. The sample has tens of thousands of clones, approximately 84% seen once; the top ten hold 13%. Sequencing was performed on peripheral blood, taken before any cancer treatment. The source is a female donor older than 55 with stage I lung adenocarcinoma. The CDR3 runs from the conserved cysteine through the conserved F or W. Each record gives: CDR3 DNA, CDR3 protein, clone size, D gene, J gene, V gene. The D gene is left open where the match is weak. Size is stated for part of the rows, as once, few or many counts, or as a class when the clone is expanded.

TGTGCCAGCATCGATGGACAGGGGGCACTTCAGCCCCAGCATTTT | CASIDGQGALQPQHF | NA | TRBD1 | TRBJ1-5 | TRBV6-6
TGTGCCAGTAGTATAGCGGGACAGGGTGGCTACGAGCAGTACTTC | CASSIAGQGGYEQYF | once | TRBD1 | TRBJ2-7 | TRBV19
TGTGCCAGCAGTTCTTCCGGGACAGGGGGCTTGGGTGGCTACACCTTC | CASSSSGTGGLGGYTF | NA | TRBD1 | TRBJ1-2 | TRBV6-5
TGCGCCAGCAGCACCCGACAGATGGTCCGGGAAAAACTGTTTTTT | CASSTRQMVREKLFF | NA | NA | TRBJ1-4 | TRBV4-1
TGTGCCAGCAGCAAGGGAGAGACTGGAAACACCATATATTTT | CASSKGETGNTIYF | few | NA | TRBJ1-3 | TRBV13
TGTGCCAGCTCACCACTACAGGCTACCTACAATGAGCAGTTCTTC | CASSPLQATYNEQFF | NA | NA | TRBJ2-1 | TRBV18
TGTGCCAGCAGTTACTCGGGGGGATCTGGAAACACCATATATTTT | CASSYSGGSGNTIYF | NA | NA | TRBJ1-3 | TRBV6-5
TGTGCCAGCACCTCAGACAGGGGGGATGGCTACACCTTC | CASTSDRGDGYTF | NA | TRBD1 | TRBJ1-2 | TRBV9
TGTGCCAGCAGTGACAAGGGGAGAGATACGCAGTATTTT | CASSDKGRDTQYF | NA | NA | TRBJ2-3 | TRBV6-4
TGTGCCAGCAGTCCACTAGCGGGGGAAACCGGGGAGCTGTTTTTT | CASSPLAGETGELFF | NA | TRBD2 | TRBJ2-2 | TRBV6-4
TGCGCCAGCAGCTTAGATAGCGGGAGTTTGAAGACCCAGTACTTC | CASSLDSGSLKTQYF | NA | TRBD2 | TRBJ2-5 | TRBV5-1
TGTGCCAGCAGTGAAGCACAGTTAGCCAAAAACATTCAGTACTTC | CASSEAQLAKNIQYF | NA | NA | TRBJ2-4 | TRBV2
TGCGCCAGCAGTGAGTCAGGCAGGGAGGGATCTGAAGCTTTCTTT | CASSESGREGSEAFF | NA | NA | TRBJ1-1 | TRBV10-1
TGTGCCAGCAGCCAACAGGCGAATAACTATGGCTACACCTTC | CASSQQANNYGYTF | NA | NA | TRBJ1-2 | TRBV7-9
TGCGCCAGCAGCCAACCCATAGCGGGGGGTTATATGGGGCGTACGCAGTATTTT | CASSQPIAGGYMGRTQYF | NA | TRBD2 | TRBJ2-3 | TRBV4-1
TGTGCCAGCAGCTTACAGGGGGAGGGCACTGAAGCTTTCTTT | CASSLQGEGTEAFF | NA | TRBD1 | TRBJ1-1 | TRBV11-1
TGTGCCAGCAGCCAAAGGGACAGTAATGAAAAACTGTTTTTT | CASSQRDSNEKLFF | NA | TRBD1 | TRBJ1-4 | TRBV7-6
TGTGCCAGCAGCTCAACCGGACCAGCCAAAAACATTCAGTACTTC | CASSSTGPAKNIQYF | NA | NA | TRBJ2-4 | TRBV9
TGTGCCAGTACCAGGACAGGGGAAAGTTACGAGCAGTACTTC | CASTRTGESYEQYF | NA | TRBD1 | TRBJ2-7 | TRBV19
TGTGCCACCAAACGGGAATTTAGTAATGAGCAGTTCTTC | CATKREFSNEQFF | NA | NA | TRBJ2-1 | TRBV6-5
TGTGCCAGCAGCTTAGAAGTGCTTGGCTACACCTTC | CASSLEVLGYTF | NA | NA | TRBJ1-2 | TRBV7-9
TGTGCCAGCATGCGAGGGGAGGTCTCAGCTTTCTTT | CASMRGEVSAFF | NA | NA | TRBJ1-1 | TRBV6-1
TGCAGCGTTAGCAGGACTAATGAAAAACTGTTTTTT | CSVSRTNEKLFF | NA | NA | TRBJ1-4 | TRBV29-1
TGTGCCAGCAGAAGCCAGGGTTTTATAGATGGCTACACCTTC | CASRSQGFIDGYTF | NA | NA | TRBJ1-2 | TRBV2
TGTGCCAGCAGCCCCCTCGGGACAGGGGTAGATGGCTACACCTTC | CASSPLGTGVDGYTF | NA | TRBD1 | TRBJ1-2 | TRBV11-2
TGTGCCAGCAGTAGGACAGGGTATGGCTACACCTTC | CASSRTGYGYTF | NA | TRBD1 | TRBJ1-2 | TRBV6-5
TGTGCCAGTAGTACCGGCGTACTCAATGAGCAGTTCTTC | CASSTGVLNEQFF | NA | NA | TRBJ2-1 | TRBV19
TGCGCCAGCAGCCAAGAAGGGGGGCTAGCAGCTTTGAATGAGCAGTTCTTC | CASSQEGGLAALNEQFF | NA | NA | TRBJ2-1 | TRBV4-1
TGTGCCAGCAGCTTGGCGCGGGACTACGAGCAGTACTTC | CASSLARDYEQYF | NA | NA | TRBJ2-7 | TRBV11-3
TGTGCCGTAGGGGGGGGAAGCAATCAGCCCCAGCATTTT | CAVGGGSNQPQHF | NA | NA | TRBJ1-5 | TRBV10-3